This TCR beta chain originates from a study of cytomegalovirus exposure and HLA in healthy donors. Points from the study as a whole: A few of the chains that were CMV-associated were confirmed in vitro to be specific for CMV antigens.

The PCR used 60 Vbeta and 13 Jbeta primers. Using immunoSEQ multiplex PCR, the repertoire was profiled, and TCRdb retains in-frame clones only, with some absent. The sample includes 87,000 or so clones, around 79% seen only once; the top ten take 4.9%. In its sample, this clone was seen a few times. The antigen is unknown. Sample: PBMCs. The sequence was obtained from a middle-aged woman in good health and CMV-seronegative.

CDR3 loop: CAWSVLPTGTYGYTF. CDR3 in DNA: TGTGCCTGGAGTGTACTTCCGACAGGGACCTATGGCTACACCTTC. This sequence joins TRBV30 and TRBJ1-2; 7 nucleotides agree with TRBD1. CDR1 is GTSNPN and CDR2 is SVGIG in the germline V gene (reference sequence). CDR3 length: 15 amino acids. Losses at the gene ends were 0 bases for V and 4 bases for J; bases not matched to a gene: 8.